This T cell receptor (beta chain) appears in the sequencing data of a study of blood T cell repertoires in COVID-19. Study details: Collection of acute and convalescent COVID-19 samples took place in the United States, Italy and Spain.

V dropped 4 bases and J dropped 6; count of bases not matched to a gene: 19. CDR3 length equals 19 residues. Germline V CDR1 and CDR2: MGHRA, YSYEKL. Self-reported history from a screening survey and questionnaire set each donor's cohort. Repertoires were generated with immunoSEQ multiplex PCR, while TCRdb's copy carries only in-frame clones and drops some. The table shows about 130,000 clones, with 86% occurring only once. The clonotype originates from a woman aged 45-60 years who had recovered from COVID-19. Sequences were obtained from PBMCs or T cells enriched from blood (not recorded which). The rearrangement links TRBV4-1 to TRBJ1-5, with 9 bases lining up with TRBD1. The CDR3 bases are TGCGCCAGCAGCCTAGACGGGACAGGGAGTTTTAGCGCCGTTCAGCCCCAGCATTTT. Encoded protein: CASSLDGTGSFSAVQPQHF.